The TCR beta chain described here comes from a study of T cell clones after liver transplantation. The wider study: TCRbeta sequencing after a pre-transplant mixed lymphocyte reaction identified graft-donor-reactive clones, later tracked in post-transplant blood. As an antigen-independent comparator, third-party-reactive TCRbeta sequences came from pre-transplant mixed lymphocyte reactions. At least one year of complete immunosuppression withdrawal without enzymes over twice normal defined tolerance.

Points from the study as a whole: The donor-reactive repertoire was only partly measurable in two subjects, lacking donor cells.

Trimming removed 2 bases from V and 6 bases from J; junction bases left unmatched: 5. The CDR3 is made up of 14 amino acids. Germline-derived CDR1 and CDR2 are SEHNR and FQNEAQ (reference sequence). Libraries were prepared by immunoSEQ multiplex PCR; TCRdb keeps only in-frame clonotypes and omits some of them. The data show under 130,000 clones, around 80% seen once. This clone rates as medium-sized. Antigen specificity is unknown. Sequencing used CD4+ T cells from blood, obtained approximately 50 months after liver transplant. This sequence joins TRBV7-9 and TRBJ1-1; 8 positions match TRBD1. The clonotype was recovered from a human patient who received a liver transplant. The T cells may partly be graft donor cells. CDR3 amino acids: CASSLTGQGSEAFF. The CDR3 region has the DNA TGTGCCAGCAGCTTAACCGGACAGGGTTCTGAAGCTTTCTTT.